This TCR beta chain was captured in a study of regulatory T cells. Broader study findings: Shannon entropy was nonsignificantly lower in patient CD8+ T cells than control CD8+ cells.

Amplification used 52 TRBV primers and 13 TRBJ primers. Repertoires were generated with immunoSEQ multiplex PCR, while TCRdb's copy carries only in-frame clones and drops some. Among over 20,000 clones listed, 93% were seen once. Comment on this clone: Its antigen is not identified.

The J segment lost 7 bases and the V segment lost 4 bases, leaving 10 bases of the junction unmatched. CDR3 length: 15 amino acids. CDR1 and CDR2 from the germline V gene are MDHEN and SYDVKM. Sequencing was performed on CD8+ T cells sorted from blood. This sequence joins TRBV28 and TRBJ2-7; 10 bases line up with TRBD2. This TCR derives from a child aged 2-15 years with CD3G deficiency. The CDR3 here is CASSSLTGLAREQYF. The CDR3 coding sequence is TGTGCCAGCAGTTCTTTAACGGGACTAGCGAGAGAGCAGTACTTC.